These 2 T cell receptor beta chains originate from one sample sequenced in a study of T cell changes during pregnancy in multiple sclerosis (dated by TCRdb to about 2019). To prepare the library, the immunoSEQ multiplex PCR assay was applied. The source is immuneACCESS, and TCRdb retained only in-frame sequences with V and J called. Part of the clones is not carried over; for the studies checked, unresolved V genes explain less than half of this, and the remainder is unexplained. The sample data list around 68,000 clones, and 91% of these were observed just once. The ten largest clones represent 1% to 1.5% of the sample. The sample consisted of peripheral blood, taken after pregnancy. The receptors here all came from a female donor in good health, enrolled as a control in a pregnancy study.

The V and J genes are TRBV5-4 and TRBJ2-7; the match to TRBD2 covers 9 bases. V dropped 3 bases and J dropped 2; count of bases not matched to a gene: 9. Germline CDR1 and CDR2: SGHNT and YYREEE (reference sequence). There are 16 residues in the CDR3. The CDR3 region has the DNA TGTGCCAGCAGCTGGGGGGGAGCGGGGGGTGCCTACGAGCAGTACTTC. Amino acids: CASSWGGAGGAYEQYF. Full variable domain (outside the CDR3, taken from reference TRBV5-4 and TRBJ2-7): ETGVTQSPTHLIKTRGQQVTLRCSSQSGHNTVSWYQQALGQGPQFIFQYYREEENGRGNFPPRFSGLQFPNYSSELNVNALELDDSALYLCASSWGGAGGAYEQYFGPGTRLTVT.

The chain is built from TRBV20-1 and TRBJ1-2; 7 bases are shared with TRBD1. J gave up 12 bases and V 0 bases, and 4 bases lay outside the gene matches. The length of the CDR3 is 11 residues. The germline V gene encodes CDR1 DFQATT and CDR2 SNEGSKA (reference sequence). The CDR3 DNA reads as TGCAGTGCTAGAGAGGGACAGTTTCACACCTTC. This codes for CSAREGQFHTF.